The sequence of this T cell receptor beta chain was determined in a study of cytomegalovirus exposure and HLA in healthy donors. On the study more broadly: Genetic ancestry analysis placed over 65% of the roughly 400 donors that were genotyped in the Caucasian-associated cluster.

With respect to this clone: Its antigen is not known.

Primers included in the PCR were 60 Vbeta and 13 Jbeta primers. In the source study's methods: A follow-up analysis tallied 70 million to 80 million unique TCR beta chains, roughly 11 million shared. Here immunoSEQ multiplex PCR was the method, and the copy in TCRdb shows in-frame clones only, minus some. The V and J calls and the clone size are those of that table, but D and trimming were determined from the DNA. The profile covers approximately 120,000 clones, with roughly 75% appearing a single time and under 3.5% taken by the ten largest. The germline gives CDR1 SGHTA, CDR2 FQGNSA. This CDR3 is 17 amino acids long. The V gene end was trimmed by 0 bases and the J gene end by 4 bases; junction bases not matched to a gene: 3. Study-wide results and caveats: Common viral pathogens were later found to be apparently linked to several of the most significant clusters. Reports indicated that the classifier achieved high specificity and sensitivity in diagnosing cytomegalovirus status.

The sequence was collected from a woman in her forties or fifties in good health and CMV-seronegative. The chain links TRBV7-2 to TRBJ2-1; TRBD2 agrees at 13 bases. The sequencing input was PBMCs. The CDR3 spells CASSLAGTSGVYNEQFF. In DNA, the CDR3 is TGTGCCAGCAGCTTAGCGGGGACTAGCGGGGTTTACAATGAGCAGTTCTTC.